This is a list of T cell receptor beta chains from one sample in a study of blood T cell repertoires in COVID-19. Data came from immunoSEQ multiplex PCR; TCRdb stores just in-frame clones and leaves some out. The sample contains 60,000 to 85,000 clones, 80% to 90% of which appear only once. The sequencing sample was made of peripheral blood. These receptors originate from a man aged 60-69 years with COVID-19, enrolled during active disease. Each CDR3 is given with its conserved first and last residue. Each record gives: J gene, V gene, D gene, clone size, CDR3 DNA, CDR3 protein. D genes are given only for firm matches. Size values are once, few and many counts, or a class for expanded clones, and some rows have none.

j_gene: TRBJ2-7
v_gene: TRBV9
d_gene: TRBD1
abundance: NA
CDR3nt: TGTGCCAGCAGCGAGGGGCCGGGACAGGGTGCGTTCTACGAGCAGTACTTC
CDR3aa: CASSEGPGQGAFYEQYF

j_gene: TRBJ2-5
v_gene: TRBV5-1
d_gene: TRBD2
abundance: NA
CDR3nt: TGCGCCAGCAGCCTCGGGACTAGCGGGAGCGAGACCCAGTACTTC
CDR3aa: CASSLGTSGSETQYF

j_gene: TRBJ2-7
v_gene: TRBV28
d_gene: TRBD1
abundance: NA
CDR3nt: TGTGCCAGCAGTTCAGGGGACAGTTCCTACGAGCAGTACTTC
CDR3aa: CASSSGDSSYEQYF

j_gene: TRBJ2-7
v_gene: TRBV6-5
d_gene: NA
abundance: NA
CDR3nt: TGTGCCAGTAAAGGGACTCTCGATACCTACGAGCAGTACTTC
CDR3aa: CASKGTLDTYEQYF

j_gene: TRBJ2-5
v_gene: TRBV30
d_gene: NA
abundance: NA
CDR3nt: TGTGCCTGGAGGGGAATGGGGGGTATAGAGACCCAGTACTTC
CDR3aa: CAWRGMGGIETQYF

j_gene: TRBJ1-1
v_gene: TRBV4-1
d_gene: NA
abundance: NA
CDR3nt: TGCGCCAGCAGCCAAACAATGGACATCATGAACACTGAAGCTTTCTTT
CDR3aa: CASSQTMDIMNTEAFF

j_gene: TRBJ1-1
v_gene: TRBV2
d_gene: NA
abundance: NA
CDR3nt: TGTGCCAGCCGGGGGGGTAACACTGAAGCTTTCTTT
CDR3aa: CASRGGNTEAFF

j_gene: TRBJ1-4
v_gene: TRBV9
d_gene: TRBD1
abundance: NA
CDR3nt: TGTGCCAGCAGCGACGAAGGGGGCGCGGGTGAAAAACTGTTTTTT
CDR3aa: CASSDEGGAGEKLFF

j_gene: TRBJ2-3
v_gene: TRBV11-3
d_gene: TRBD2
abundance: NA
CDR3nt: TGTGCCAGCAGCTCTGGGACTAGCGGGAGCAGTTGGACAGATACGCAGTATTTT
CDR3aa: CASSSGTSGSSWTDTQYF

j_gene: TRBJ1-2
v_gene: TRBV2
d_gene: TRBD1
abundance: NA
CDR3nt: TGTGCCAGCAGTGTTGGGACAGGGTGGGACTACACCTTC
CDR3aa: CASSVGTGWDYTF

j_gene: TRBJ1-3
v_gene: TRBV6-5
d_gene: TRBD1
abundance: NA
CDR3nt: TGTGCCAGCAGTTACTCAGGAGGGGGCACTGGAAACACCATATATTTT
CDR3aa: CASSYSGGGTGNTIYF

j_gene: TRBJ2-3
v_gene: TRBV5-1
d_gene: NA
abundance: NA
CDR3nt: TGCGCCAGCAGCCCTGGTCGGGGCGGGGAGCAGGATACGCAGTATTTT
CDR3aa: CASSPGRGGEQDTQYF

j_gene: TRBJ1-4
v_gene: TRBV30
d_gene: NA
abundance: few
CDR3nt: TGTGCCTGGGACTCGGGAGGAGAAAAACTGTTTTTT
CDR3aa: CAWDSGGEKLFF

j_gene: TRBJ1-4
v_gene: TRBV23-1
d_gene: NA
abundance: NA
CDR3nt: TGCGCCAGCAGTCAAGAGGAACTGTTTTTT
CDR3aa: CASSQEELFF

j_gene: TRBJ2-2
v_gene: TRBV10-3
d_gene: TRBD2
abundance: NA
CDR3nt: TGTGCCATCCGTTCCTCCAGCGGGGGGCCGATTATTTCCACCGGGGAGCTGTTTTTT
CDR3aa: CAIRSSSGGPIISTGELFF

j_gene: TRBJ2-7
v_gene: TRBV4-1
d_gene: NA
abundance: once
CDR3nt: TGCGCCAGCAGCCAGTATACTAGCTACGAGCAGTACTTC
CDR3aa: CASSQYTSYEQYF

j_gene: TRBJ1-6
v_gene: TRBV28
d_gene: NA
abundance: few
CDR3nt: TGTGCCATTCAGGGCGCAGGGGATTCACCCCTCCACTTT
CDR3aa: CAIQGAGDSPLHF

j_gene: TRBJ2-1
v_gene: TRBV11-2
d_gene: TRBD2
abundance: NA
CDR3nt: TGTGCCAGCAGCCCCGAATTAGCGGGAGCCAATGAGCAGTTCTTC
CDR3aa: CASSPELAGANEQFF

j_gene: TRBJ1-5
v_gene: TRBV3-1/TRBV3-2
d_gene: NA
abundance: NA
CDR3nt: TGTGCCAGCAGCCACAGGGGCTTGGGAGTCAATCAGCCCCAGCATTTT
CDR3aa: CASSHRGLGVNQPQHF

j_gene: TRBJ2-4
v_gene: TRBV11-3
d_gene: TRBD1
abundance: NA
CDR3nt: TGTGCCAGCAGCTCTCGGACAGGAGGCATTCAGTACTTC
CDR3aa: CASSSRTGGIQYF

j_gene: TRBJ1-3
v_gene: TRBV10-1
d_gene: NA
abundance: NA
CDR3nt: TGCGCCAGCAGGTCGAGCTCTGGAAACACCATATATTTT
CDR3aa: CASRSSSGNTIYF

j_gene: TRBJ2-7
v_gene: TRBV5-5
d_gene: NA
abundance: NA
CDR3nt: TGTGCCAGCAGCTTGGGGGCAAGACAGAGGACCTACGAGCAGTACTTC
CDR3aa: CASSLGARQRTYEQYF

j_gene: TRBJ1-4
v_gene: TRBV10-3
d_gene: NA
abundance: NA
CDR3nt: TGTGCCATCAGTGAAGGGCAGGGATACGAAAAACTGTTTTTT
CDR3aa: CAISEGQGYEKLFF

j_gene: TRBJ1-4
v_gene: TRBV18
d_gene: NA
abundance: NA
CDR3nt: TGTGCCAGCTGGCGGGGGAATGAAAAACTGTTTTTT
CDR3aa: CASWRGNEKLFF

j_gene: TRBJ2-3
v_gene: TRBV7-7
d_gene: TRBD1
abundance: NA
CDR3nt: TGTGCCAGCAGCTTTGGGACAGAAAACACAGATACGCAGTATTTT
CDR3aa: CASSFGTENTDTQYF

j_gene: TRBJ2-5
v_gene: TRBV5-1
d_gene: NA
abundance: NA
CDR3nt: TGCGCCAGCAGCGCAGGCCGGACAGAGCAAGAGACCCAGTACTTC
CDR3aa: CASSAGRTEQETQYF

j_gene: TRBJ1-1
v_gene: TRBV9
d_gene: TRBD1
abundance: NA
CDR3nt: TGTGCCAGCAGCCAACCCCGAGGGGGCCTGAACACTGAAGCTTTCTTT
CDR3aa: CASSQPRGGLNTEAFF

j_gene: TRBJ1-2
v_gene: TRBV3-1/TRBV3-2
d_gene: TRBD1
abundance: NA
CDR3nt: TGTGCCAGCAGCCAAGATTTGGCAGGGGGCAACTATGGCTACACCTTC
CDR3aa: CASSQDLAGGNYGYTF

j_gene: TRBJ2-4
v_gene: TRBV28
d_gene: NA
abundance: NA
CDR3nt: TGTGCCAGCAGTCCCCCCCCACAGGGTGCCAAAAACATTCAGTACTTC
CDR3aa: CASSPPPQGAKNIQYF

j_gene: TRBJ1-5
v_gene: TRBV18
d_gene: TRBD1
abundance: NA
CDR3nt: TGTGCCAGCTCACCCCAAGGGGACAGGGAAGGTCAGCCCCAGCATTTT
CDR3aa: CASSPQGDREGQPQHF

j_gene: TRBJ1-6
v_gene: TRBV12-5
d_gene: TRBD1
abundance: few
CDR3nt: TGTGCTAGTGGCCAGGGGGCTTCAAACTCACCCCTCCACTTT
CDR3aa: CASGQGASNSPLHF

j_gene: TRBJ2-3
v_gene: TRBV6-1
d_gene: NA
abundance: NA
CDR3nt: TGTGCCAGCAGTAAAGTTACCTCCCCAGGCACAGATACGCAGTATTTT
CDR3aa: CASSKVTSPGTDTQYF

j_gene: TRBJ1-6
v_gene: TRBV27
d_gene: NA
abundance: NA
CDR3nt: TGTGCCAGCAGTTTTCAGGGTTCGTGGAATTCACCCCTCCACTTT
CDR3aa: CASSFQGSWNSPLHF

j_gene: TRBJ2-2
v_gene: TRBV5-4
d_gene: TRBD2
abundance: NA
CDR3nt: TGTGCCAGCAGCCCGGGACTAGCGGACTCCACCGGGGAGCTGTTTTTT
CDR3aa: CASSPGLADSTGELFF

j_gene: TRBJ2-5
v_gene: TRBV3-1/TRBV3-2
d_gene: NA
abundance: NA
CDR3nt: TGTGCCAGCAGCCAAGGGACTATCCAAGAGACCCAGTACTTC
CDR3aa: CASSQGTIQETQYF